What follows are 29 T cell receptor beta chains derived from one specimen sequenced in a study of beta chain features in type 1 diabetes. Of the isolated RNA, all was reverse transcribed, and so the sequenced material was expressed TCRB transcripts. The assay was immunoSEQ multiplex PCR, and TCRdb's table has in-frame clones only and misses some. In the table there are 250,000 to 400,000 clones, 12% to 15% of which are singletons. Sequenced sample: central memory CD4+ T cells from blood. Source of these receptors: a man in his thirties or forties in good health.

The rearrangement uses TRBV6-5 and TRBJ2-2; D is unresolved. Looked up from germline, CDR1 is MNHEY and CDR2 is SVGAGI. CDR3 length: 11 amino acids. Trimming took off 2 bases at V and 9 bases at J, with 4 bases between the two ends. This chain's CDR3 is CASSYARELFF. As DNA, the CDR3 is TGTGCCAGCAGTTACGCTCGGGAGCTGTTTTTT.

CDR3 bases: TGTGCCAGCAGTTACTCAATTAACACAGATACGCAGTATTTT. Its protein is CASSYSINTDTQYF. The chain uses TRBV6-6 and TRBJ2-3, with D unresolved. The CDR3 has 14 amino acids. Per germline, CDR1 MNHNY and CDR2 SVGAGI (reference sequence). Trimming took 0 bases from V and 2 from J, leaving 6 bases between them.

The chain employs TRBV7-9 and TRBJ1-6; D perhaps matches TRBD1 (5 bases). Per the germline V gene, CDR1 is SEHNR and CDR2 is FQNEAQ (reference sequence). Trimming shortened V by 5 bases and J by 14 bases, and 16 bases separated the two germline ends. This CDR3 has 13 amino acids. The CDR3 nucleotides read TGTGCCAGCAGCCCCGTCCGGGGGGGGTCCCTCCACTTT. It is translated as CASSPVRGGSLHF.

In this sample, this clone turned up a few times. The chain has TRBV4-3 and TRBJ2-3; 9 bases agree with TRBD2. This CDR3 contains 17 residues. V shed 2 bases and J 2 bases; nucleotides not matched to a gene: 8. Germline CDR1 is LGHNA and CDR2 is YSLEER. The CDR3 bases are TGCGCCAGCAGCCAAAAGGGTGCTAGCGGGAACACAGATACGCAGTATTTT. Its protein is CASSQKGASGNTDTQYF.

The CDR3 bases are TGCAGCGTTGTGGGGGCAGGGGACACAGATACGCAGTATTTT. The encoded protein is CSVVGAGDTDTQYF. The chain links TRBV29-1 to TRBJ2-3; the D gene is possibly TRBD1 (6 bases). The germline V gene has CDR1 SQVTM and CDR2 ANQGSEA. Trimming removed 4 bases from V and 2 bases from J, with 13 bases in between. The CDR3 totals 14 residues.

The J gene is TRBJ2-1, the V gene TRBV18; 9 bases match TRBD2. After removal of 3 bases from V and 6 bases from J, the junction contained 12 bases not matched to a gene. Germline values: CDR1 KGHSH, CDR2 LQKENI. The CDR3 runs to 17 residues. The CDR3 region has the DNA TGTGCCAGCTCACCGACGATAGCGGGAGTTAAAATCAATGAGCAGTTCTTC. This translates into CASSPTIAGVKINEQFF.

A few counts support this clone. The J gene is TRBJ2-4, the V gene TRBV27; D gene uncertain. Germline V gene lookup returns CDR1 MNHEY and CDR2 SMNVEV (reference sequence). Trimming stripped 3 bases from V and 1 base from J, with 7 bases between. There are 14 residues in the CDR3. The CDR3 DNA sequence: TGTGCCAGCAGTTTGGGGTTGGCCAAAAACATTCAGTACTTC. Its translation is CASSLGLAKNIQYF.

This rearrangement joins TRBV11-1 to TRBJ1-2, with unresolved D. Germline CDR1 SGHAT, CDR2 FQDESV (reference sequence). V lost 7 bases and J 5 bases, leaving 17 bases between the germline ends. The CDR3 has 14 residues. CDR3 region: CASNPEGGGYGYTF. CDR3 coding DNA: TGTGCCAGCAACCCCGAAGGAGGTGGTTATGGCTACACCTTC.

V gene TRBV19 combines with J gene TRBJ1-1; no clear D. V shed 7 bases and J shed 1 base, with 16 bases lying between them. Germline V lookup: CDR1 LNHDA, CDR2 SQIVND (reference sequence). The CDR3 is 15 residues long. The CDR3 nucleotides are TGTGCCAGTATGGCTCGACCCCCTGCGAACACTGAAGCTTTCTTT. Translating gives CASMARPPANTEAFF.

This chain uses TRBV9 with TRBJ1-1; D possibly corresponds to TRBD1 (5 bases). Germline CDR1 and CDR2: SGDLS and YYNGEE. Trimming took off 6 bases at V and 3 bases at J, with 12 bases between the two ends. The CDR3 is made up of 13 amino acids. The CDR3 region has the DNA TGTGCCAGCACCCGGGGGGTCCACACTGAAGCTTTCTTT. It yields the protein CASTRGVHTEAFF.

As concerns this clone: Other DNA sequences from this sample encode an identical CDR3 as well. This chain uses TRBV5-1 with TRBJ2-5, with a possible D match to TRBD1 (5 bases). Germline CDR1 SGHRS, CDR2 YFSETQ. Trimming removed 0 bases at V and 4 bases at J, with 7 bases between. This CDR3 contains 13 residues. CDR3 sequence (DNA): TGCGCCAGCAGCTTGGGGGGCGGAGAGACCCAGTACTTC. As protein: CASSLGGGETQYF. Filled out from reference TRBV5-1 and TRBJ2-5, the complete variable domain reads KAGVTQTPRYLIKTRGQQVTLSCSPISGHRSVSWYQQTPGQGLQFLFEYFSETQRNKGNFPGRFSGRQFSNSRSEMNVSTLELGDSALYLCASSLGGGETQYFGPGTRLLVL.

This clone was picked up a small number of times. The rearrangement uses TRBV2 and TRBJ2-2, with 7 positions matching TRBD1. Germline-derived CDR1 and CDR2 are SNHLY and FYNNEI. The CDR3 consists of 11 residues. V lost 6 bases to trimming and J lost 8 bases; unmatched junction nucleotides: 0. This CDR3 reads CASRGQGELFF. Here the CDR3 DNA reads TGTGCCAGCAGGGGACAGGGGGAGCTGTTTTTT.

This clone has more than one count but fewer than ten. The chain is built from TRBV5-5 and TRBJ2-7, with TRBD1 matching 7 bases. Germline CDR1 and CDR2: SGHKS and YYEKEE (reference sequence). V was clipped by 0 bases and J by 3 bases; unmatched bases: 3. The CDR3 is made up of 14 amino acids. The CDR3 here is CASSLEGQFYEQYV. Written as DNA, the CDR3 is TGTGCCAGCAGCTTGGAGGGACAGTTCTACGAGCAGTACGTC.

This clone was picked up a small number of times. The J gene is TRBJ1-4, the V gene TRBV7-6; a possible D gene is TRBD1 (5 bases). V dropped 4 bases and J dropped 8 bases, with 17 bases sitting between them. This CDR3 region has 15 residues. Germline V CDR1 and CDR2: SGHVS, FNYEAQ. Here the CDR3 reads CASSSTGALGEKLFF. The CDR3 region has the DNA TGTGCCAGCAGCTCCACCGGGGCGTTAGGGGAAAAACTGTTTTTT. The full variable domain, with the rest looked up from reference TRBV7-6 and TRBJ1-4, is GAGVSQSPRYKVTKRGQDVALRCDPISGHVSLYWYRQALGQGPEFLTYFNYEAQQDKSGLPNDRFSAERPEGSISTLTIQRTEQRDSAMYRCASSSTGALGEKLFFGSGTQLSVL.

This clone was seen more than once but under ten times. This rearrangement joins TRBV11-2 to TRBJ2-5; no firm D call. Germline CDR1 reads SGHAT; CDR2 reads FQNNGV. This CDR3 is built from 16 residues. The V and J ends lost 4 bases and 4 bases respectively, with 19 bases between them. In DNA, the CDR3 is TGTGCCAGCAGCTCACGTGGACGAGTAATCCGAGAGACCCAGTACTTC. Residues: CASSSRGRVIRETQYF.

The table lists this clone with a few counts. The chain combines TRBV7-2 with TRBJ2-4; TRBD2 agrees at 7 bases. Germline CDR1 SGHTA, CDR2 FQGNSA. This CDR3 contains 18 residues. The V and J ends lost 1 base and 5 bases, in that order; junction bases with no gene match: 14. CDR3 sequence reads: CASSLGLRREPRENIQYF. The CDR3 nucleotides are TGTGCCAGCAGCTTAGGGTTGAGGCGGGAGCCAAGGGAAAACATTCAGTACTTC.

This clone has a count of ten or more. The chain employs TRBV7-8 and TRBJ2-1; maybe TRBD2 (6 bases). The germline V gene encodes CDR1 SGHVS and CDR2 FQNEAQ. The CDR3 spans 16 residues. V gave up 5 bases and J gave up 3 bases, with 17 bases separating them. In DNA form, the CDR3 reads TGTGCCAGCAGCCTATATCGGGGAGGCAGCTACAATGAGCAGTTCTTC. Translated, it gives CASSLYRGGSYNEQFF.

The chain employs TRBV4-2 and TRBJ1-2, with 11 bases aligning to TRBD1. Losses at the gene ends were 4 bases for V and 5 bases for J; bases not matched to a gene: 6. CDR3 length: 15 residues. CDR1 is LGHNA and CDR2 is YNFKEQ in the germline V gene. The CDR3 DNA reads as TGTGCCAGCAGCCCTCGGACAGGGGGCGCGTATGGCTACACCTTC. Translated, it gives CASSPRTGGAYGYTF.

There are a few counts of this clone. CDR3 sequence (DNA): TGTGCCAGCAGCTTGGTAGTTGCCGAGACCCAGTACTTC. This sequence encodes CASSLVVAETQYF. The V call is TRBV11-3, the J call TRBJ2-5; unclear D gene. V lost 3 bases, J lost 5 bases, and 10 bases lay in between. Germline loops: CDR1 SGHNT, CDR2 YENEEA. The CDR3 length is 13 residues.

This clone was picked up a small number of times. The rearrangement joins TRBV4-3 to TRBJ2-1; no clear D. Germline assignment: CDR1 LGHNA and CDR2 YSLEER. Trimming stripped 0 bases from V and 0 bases from J, with 9 bases between. The CDR3 loop spans 16 amino acids. The CDR3 loop reads CASSQDIRSSYNEQFF. Written as DNA, the CDR3 is TGCGCCAGCAGCCAAGATATCAGGAGCTCCTACAATGAGCAGTTCTTC.

This clone was detected a few times. The chain is built from TRBV9 and TRBJ2-7; 12 bases align to TRBD1. The germline V gene has CDR1 SGDLS and CDR2 YYNGEE. V shed 1 base, J shed 6 bases, and the junction held 14 bases outside the gene matches. This CDR3 is built from 18 residues. DNA for the CDR3: TGTGCCAGCAGCGTATACCCGCGGGACAGGGGGCGAGTCGGCGAGCAGTACGTC. This encodes CASSVYPRDRGRVGEQYV.

The genes are TRBV25-1 and TRBJ1-3; D possibly corresponds to TRBD1 (6 bases). Germline V gene lookup returns CDR1 MGHDK and CDR2 SYGVNS. The CDR3 loop spans 15 amino acids. Trimming stripped 4 bases from V and 3 bases from J, with 13 bases between. CDR3 in amino acids: CASSALGAVGNTIYF. The CDR3 DNA reads TGTGCCAGCAGTGCGTTGGGGGCCGTTGGAAACACCATATATTTT. The full variable domain, rest sourced from reference TRBV25-1 and TRBJ1-3, is EADIYQTPRYLVIGTGKKITLECSQTMGHDKMYWYQQDPGMELHLIHYSYGVNSTEKGDLSSESTVSRIRTEHFPLTLESARPSHTSQYLCASSALGAVGNTIYFGEGSWLTVV.

This clone has more than one count but fewer than ten. The CDR3 bases are TGTGCCAGCACCACTCTCGGCTATGGCTACACCTTC. Translated, it gives CASTTLGYGYTF. The chain joins TRBV6-1 to TRBJ1-2; D remains ambiguous. CDR3 length equals 12 residues. Germline V gene lookup returns CDR1 MNHNS and CDR2 SASEGT. The V end lost 7 bases, the J end lost 4 bases, and 10 bases lay between the germline ends.

The gene calls are TRBV11-2 and TRBJ2-1; TRBD2 matches at 11 bases. Germline V gene data show CDR1 as SGHAT and CDR2 as FQNNGV. The V and J ends lost 1 base and 3 bases, in that order; junction bases with no gene match: 8. The CDR3 runs to 18 residues. DNA for the CDR3: TGTGCCAGCAGCTTAGGAGGGGGACTAGCGGCGAGCTACAATGAGCAGTTCTTC. This encodes CASSLGGGLAASYNEQFF.

The V and J genes are TRBV5-4 and TRBJ2-1; 9 nucleotides match TRBD2. This CDR3 has 15 residues. V lost 4 bases to trimming and J lost 3 bases; unmatched junction nucleotides: 5. CDR1 is SGHNT, CDR2 YYREEE, per germline (reference sequence). This CDR3 reads CASSRSTSGYNEQFF. CDR3 in DNA: TGTGCCAGCAGCCGATCGACTAGCGGCTACAATGAGCAGTTCTTC.

Of note for this clone: A junction boundary mismatches the germline segment, possibly from a read error. The chain couples TRBV10-3 to TRBJ1-1; 7 bases fit TRBD1. Germline loops: CDR1 ENHRY, CDR2 SYGVKD. The CDR3 totals 13 residues. The CDR3 DNA reads as TGTGCAATCAAGGGGGCCCAATTGGCTGAAGCTTTCTTT. Amino acid sequence: CAIKGAQLAEAFF.

This clone was observed a few times. This rearrangement joins TRBV9 to TRBJ2-3; D unresolved. Germline V gene data show CDR1 as SGDLS and CDR2 as YYNGEE. The CDR3 loop spans 14 amino acids. Trimming removed 4 bases at V and 0 bases at J, with 9 bases between. CDR3 sequence: CASSLGPSTDTQYF. The CDR3 DNA reads TGTGCCAGCAGCCTAGGACCCAGCACAGATACGCAGTATTTT.

The genes are TRBV11-3 and TRBJ2-1; D remains unclear. Germline CDR1 reads SGHNT; CDR2 reads YENEEA. This CDR3 contains 16 residues. The V gene lost 1 base and the J gene lost 2 bases, with 12 bases spanning the gap. In nucleotides, the CDR3 is TGTGCCAGCAGCTTAGGCGCCCAGCGTACCTACAATGAGCAGTTCTTC. Encoded protein: CASSLGAQRTYNEQFF.

This clone was counted a single time. The V call is TRBV18, the J call TRBJ1-5; D is unresolved. The CDR3 runs to 14 residues. Germline V gene sequence: CDR1 KGHSH, CDR2 LQKENI. V was shortened by 3 bases and J by 15 bases, with 21 bases between the two germline ends. The CDR3 region has the DNA TGTGCCAGCTCACCCTATGGAGTCGACGGAAGGTTGCATTTT. Translation gives CASSPYGVDGRLHF.